Presented here are 19 T cell receptor beta chains from one specimen sequenced in a study of monozygotic twins with inflammatory bowel disease. TCRdb derives one entry per CDR3 protein from the 5' RACE reads, leaving out DNA. The listing contains about 450,000 distinct CDR3 sequences. The sequencing input was blood. The receptor source for this set is a human donor with ulcerative colitis or Crohn's disease, or a healthy co-twin of an affected twin (not recorded which).

The chain combines TRBV4-1 with TRBJ1-2; absent DNA, TCRdb's TRBD1 call cannot be checked. Germline V lookup: CDR1 MGHRA, CDR2 YSYEKL. The CDR3 is 13 amino acids. The CDR3: CASSRETGGGYTF.

This sequence joins TRBV7-6 and TRBJ1-5. The length of the CDR3 is 14 residues. Germline CDR1 SGHVS, CDR2 FNYEAQ. The chain's CDR3 is CASSLTFSNQPQHF.

The chain carries TRBV5-6 and TRBJ1-1; no DNA is available, so the TRBD1 call from TCRdb remains unchecked. The length of the CDR3 is 20 residues. The germline V gene has CDR1 SGHDT and CDR2 YYEEEE. CDR3 sequence reads: CASSLLRQGARGLWNTEAFF. Full variable domain (missing parts from reference TRBV5-6 and TRBJ1-1): DAGVTQSPTHLIKTRGQQVTLRCSPKSGHDTVSWYQQALGQGPQFIFQYYEEEERQRGNFPDRFSGHQFPNYSSELNVNALLLGDSALYLCASSLLRQGARGLWNTEAFFGQGTRLTVV.

V gene TRBV5-5 combines with J gene TRBJ2-3; TCRdb calls TRBD1, which cannot be checked without DNA. The CDR3 totals 18 residues. Germline V gene lookup returns CDR1 SGHKS and CDR2 YYEKEE (reference sequence). The CDR3 sequence is CASRPLAPGAIHTDTQYF.

The chain carries TRBV19 and TRBJ2-6. The germline V gene encodes CDR1 LNHDA and CDR2 SQIVND (reference sequence). The CDR3 consists of 15 residues. The CDR3 sequence is CASSPPYSGANVLTF.

This chain uses TRBV20-1 with TRBJ2-1; TCRdb reports TRBD1, a call that lacks DNA to check it against. The CDR3 sequence is 15 residues long. In germline, CDR1 is DFQATT, CDR2 SNEGSKA (reference sequence). This CDR3 reads CSARAGTGWGNEQFF.

V usage is TRBV10-3 and J usage is TRBJ2-1; TCRdb names TRBD2, which stays unverified in the absence of DNA. Per the germline V gene, CDR1 is ENHRY and CDR2 is SYGVKD. The length of the CDR3 is 14 residues. CDR3 protein: CAISEGTTSFEQFF.

The chain has TRBV5-1 and TRBJ2-3; as DNA is missing, the TRBD2 call by TCRdb cannot be tested. Germline V gene data show CDR1 as SGHRS and CDR2 as YFSETQ. The CDR3 sequence is 16 residues long. CDR3 in amino acids: CASSARGPGVEDTQYF.

The chain uses TRBV2 and TRBJ2-1; the TCRdb call, TRBD1, lacks DNA for checking. The length of the CDR3 is 15 residues. The germline V gene encodes CDR1 SNHLY and CDR2 FYNNEI. The CDR3 sequence: CASSVDRLSYNEQFF.

This chain uses TRBV5-1 with TRBJ2-7. The germline V gene has CDR1 SGHRS and CDR2 YFSETQ. The CDR3 covers 14 residues. CDR3 residues: CASSLMDLTYEQYF.

The rearrangement links TRBV7-3 to TRBJ1-6; the D call from TCRdb, TRBD1, cannot be confirmed without DNA. Germline CDR1 is SGHTA and CDR2 is FQGTGA. The CDR3 totals 16 residues. The chain's CDR3 is CASSLRGGQPNSPLHF. Together with reference TRBV7-3 and TRBJ1-6, the CDR3 gives the full variable domain: GAGVSQTPSNKVTEKGKYVELRCDPISGHTALYWYRQSLGQGPEFLIYFQGTGAADDSGLPNDRFFAVRPEGSVSTLKIQRTERGDSAVYLCASSLRGGQPNSPLHFGNGTRLTVT.

The chain couples TRBV29-1 to TRBJ1-1; checking the TCRdb D call of TRBD1 is not possible without DNA. The germline V gene has CDR1 SQVTM and CDR2 ANQGSEA. CDR3 length: 13 amino acids. CDR3 sequence reads: CSVSPGVNTEAFF.

The genes are TRBV12-3 or TRBV12-4 and TRBJ2-3; the D call of TRBD2 rests on TCRdb alone, since no DNA is present to check it. The CDR3 totals 16 residues. The chain's CDR3 is CASSLWLAGEADTQYF.

The rearrangement links TRBV7-9 to TRBJ2-3; lacking DNA, the TRBD1 call made by TCRdb goes unchecked. Germline CDR1 reads SEHNR; CDR2 reads FQNEAQ (reference sequence). CDR3 length: 15 amino acids. CDR3 in amino acids: CASSLSQGGTDTQYF.

The CDR3 is CASSAPGVAKNIQYF. The V gene is TRBV28, the J gene TRBJ2-4; TCRdb's D gene call, TRBD1, goes unchecked for lack of DNA. CDR1 is MDHEN and CDR2 is SYDVKM in the germline V gene. This CDR3 is built from 15 residues.

The chain combines TRBV5-1 with TRBJ2-7. The CDR3 consists of 12 residues. The germline gives CDR1 SGHRS, CDR2 YFSETQ. This CDR3 reads CASSLVVGEQYF.

The chain's CDR3 is CASSSRPTGVEGLGNEQFF. The V and J genes are TRBV5-1 and TRBJ2-1; without DNA, the TCRdb call of TRBD1 cannot be checked. This CDR3 comprises 19 residues. From germline, CDR1 is SGHRS and CDR2 YFSETQ.

V is TRBV7-6 and J is TRBJ2-3; TCRdb's assignment of TRBD2 cannot be checked, as there is no DNA. CDR3 size: 16 residues. In germline, CDR1 is SGHVS, CDR2 FNYEAQ. The CDR3 reads CASSLAVTRDTDTQYF.

The chain has TRBV29-1 and TRBJ2-2; TCRdb reports TRBD1, a call that lacks DNA to check it against. CDR1 is SQVTM and CDR2 is ANQGSEA in the germline V gene. The length of the CDR3 is 14 residues. The CDR3 loop is CSGGQGINTGELFF.